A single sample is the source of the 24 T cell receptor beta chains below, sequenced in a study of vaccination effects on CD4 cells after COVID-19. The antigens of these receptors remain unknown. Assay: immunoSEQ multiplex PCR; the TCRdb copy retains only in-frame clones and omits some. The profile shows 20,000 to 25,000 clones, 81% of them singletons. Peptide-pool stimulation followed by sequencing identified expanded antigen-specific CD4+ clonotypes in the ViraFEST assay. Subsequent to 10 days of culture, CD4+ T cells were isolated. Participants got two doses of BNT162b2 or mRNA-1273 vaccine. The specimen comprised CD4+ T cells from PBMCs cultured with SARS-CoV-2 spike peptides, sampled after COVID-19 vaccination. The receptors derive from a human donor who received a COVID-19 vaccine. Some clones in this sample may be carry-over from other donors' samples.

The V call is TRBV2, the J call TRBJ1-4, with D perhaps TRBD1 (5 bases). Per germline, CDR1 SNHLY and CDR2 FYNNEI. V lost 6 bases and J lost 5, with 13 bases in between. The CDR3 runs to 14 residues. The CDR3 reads CASRVQAPNEKLFF. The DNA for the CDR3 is TGTGCCAGCAGGGTACAGGCCCCGAATGAAAAACTGTTTTTT.

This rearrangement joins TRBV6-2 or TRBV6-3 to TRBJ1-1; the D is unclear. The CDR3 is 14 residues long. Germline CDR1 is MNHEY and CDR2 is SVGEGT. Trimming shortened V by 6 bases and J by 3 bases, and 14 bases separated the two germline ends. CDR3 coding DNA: TGTGCCAGCAGCCAAACATTGTCTTACACTGAAGCTTTCTTT. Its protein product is CASSQTLSYTEAFF.

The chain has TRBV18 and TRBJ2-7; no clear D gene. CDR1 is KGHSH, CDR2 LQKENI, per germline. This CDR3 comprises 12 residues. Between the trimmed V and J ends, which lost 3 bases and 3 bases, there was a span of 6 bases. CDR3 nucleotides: TGTGCCAGCTCACCCGACAACTACGAGCAGTACGTC. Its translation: CASSPDNYEQYV.

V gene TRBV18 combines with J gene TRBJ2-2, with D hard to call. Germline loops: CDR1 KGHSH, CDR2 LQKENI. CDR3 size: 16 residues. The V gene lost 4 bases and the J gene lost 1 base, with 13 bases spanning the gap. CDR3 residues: CASSQILSGNTGELFF. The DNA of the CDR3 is TGTGCCAGCTCACAAATCTTGTCAGGGAACACCGGGGAGCTGTTTTTT.

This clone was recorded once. The CDR3 sequence: CSVVPCVGIDRQYSNQPQHF. The CDR3 DNA is TGCAGCGTTGTACCCTGCGTAGGGATAGACAGACAATATAGCAATCAGCCCCAGCATTTT. The V call is TRBV29-1, the J call TRBJ1-5, with a possible D match to TRBD1 (5 bases). CDR1 SQVTM and CDR2 ANQGSEA come from the germline V gene. V lost 4 bases to trimming and J lost 0 bases, with 28 bases between them. This CDR3 has 20 amino acids.

CDR3 nucleotides: TGTGCCAGCTCACCTCAGGACTCCTACGAGCAGTACGTC. Translated: CASSPQDSYEQYV. The rearrangement links TRBV18 to TRBJ2-7, with D uncertain. Germline assignment: CDR1 KGHSH and CDR2 LQKENI. V was shortened by 3 bases and J by 0 bases, with 6 bases between the two germline ends. The CDR3 has 13 residues.

CDR3 loop: CASSRTGNFDEKLFF. DNA of the CDR3: TGTGCCAGCAGTCGAACAGGGAACTTCGATGAAAAACTGTTTTTT. The chain couples TRBV7-9 to TRBJ1-4, with TRBD1 as a possible D gene (6 bases). The germline CDR1 and CDR2 sequences are SEHNR and FQNEAQ (reference sequence). The CDR3 runs to 15 residues. V dropped 6 bases and J dropped 6 bases, with 17 bases sitting between them.

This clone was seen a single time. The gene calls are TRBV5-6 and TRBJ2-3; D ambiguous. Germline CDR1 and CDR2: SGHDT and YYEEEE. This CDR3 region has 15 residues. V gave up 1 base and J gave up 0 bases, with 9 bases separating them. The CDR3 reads CASSLRPGSTDTQYF. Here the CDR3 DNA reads TGTGCCAGCAGCTTGAGACCCGGAAGCACAGATACGCAGTATTTT.

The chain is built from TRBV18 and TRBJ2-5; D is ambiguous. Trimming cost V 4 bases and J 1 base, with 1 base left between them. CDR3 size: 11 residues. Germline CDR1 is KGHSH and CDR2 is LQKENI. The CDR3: CASSLQETQYF. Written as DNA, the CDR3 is TGTGCCAGCTCACTCCAAGAGACCCAGTACTTC.

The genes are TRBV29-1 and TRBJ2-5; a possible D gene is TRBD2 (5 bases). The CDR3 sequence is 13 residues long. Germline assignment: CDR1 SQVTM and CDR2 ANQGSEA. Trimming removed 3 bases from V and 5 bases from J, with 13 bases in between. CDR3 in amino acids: CSVEREGWETQYF. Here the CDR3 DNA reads TGCAGCGTTGAGAGGGAAGGGTGGGAGACCCAGTACTTC.

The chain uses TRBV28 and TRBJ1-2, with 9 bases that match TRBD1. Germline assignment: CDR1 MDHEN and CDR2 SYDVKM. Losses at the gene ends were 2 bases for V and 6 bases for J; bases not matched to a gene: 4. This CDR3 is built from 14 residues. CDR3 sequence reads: CASSLARTGDGYTF. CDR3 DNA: TGTGCCAGCAGTTTAGCCCGGACAGGGGATGGCTACACCTTC.

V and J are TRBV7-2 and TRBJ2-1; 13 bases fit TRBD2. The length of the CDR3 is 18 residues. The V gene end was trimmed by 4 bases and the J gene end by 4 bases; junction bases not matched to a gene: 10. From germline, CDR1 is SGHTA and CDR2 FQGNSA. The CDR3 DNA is TGTGCCAGCAGCTCTACCGGCTCACTAGCGGGGGGGTACAATGAGCAGTTCTTC. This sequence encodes CASSSTGSLAGGYNEQFF.

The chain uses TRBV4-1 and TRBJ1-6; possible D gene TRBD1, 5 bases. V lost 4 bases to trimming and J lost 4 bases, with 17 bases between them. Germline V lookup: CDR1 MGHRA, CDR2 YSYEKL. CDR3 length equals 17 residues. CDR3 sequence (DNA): TGCGCCAGCAGCCTCTTAGAGGGACGGACTTATAATTCACCCCTCCACTTT. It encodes CASSLLEGRTYNSPLHF.

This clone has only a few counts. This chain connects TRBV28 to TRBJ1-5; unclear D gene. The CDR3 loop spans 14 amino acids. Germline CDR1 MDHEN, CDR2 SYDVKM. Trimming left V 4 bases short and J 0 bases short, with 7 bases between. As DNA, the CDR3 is TGTGCCAGCAGTTCCCTATATAGCAATCAGCCCCAGCATTTT. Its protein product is CASSSLYSNQPQHF.

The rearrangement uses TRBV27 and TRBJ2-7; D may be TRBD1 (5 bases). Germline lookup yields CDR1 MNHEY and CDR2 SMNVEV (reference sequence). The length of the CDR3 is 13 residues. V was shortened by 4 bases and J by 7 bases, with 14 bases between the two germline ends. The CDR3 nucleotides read TGTGCCAGCAGTTCAGGGCAGTTTGGGGAGCAGTACGTC. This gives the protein CASSSGQFGEQYV.

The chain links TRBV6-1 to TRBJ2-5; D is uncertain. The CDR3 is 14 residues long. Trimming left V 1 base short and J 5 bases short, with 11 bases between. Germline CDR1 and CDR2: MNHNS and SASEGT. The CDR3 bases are TGTGCCAGCAGTGAAGTTGGGTTTCGGGAGACCCAGTACTTC. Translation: CASSEVGFRETQYF.

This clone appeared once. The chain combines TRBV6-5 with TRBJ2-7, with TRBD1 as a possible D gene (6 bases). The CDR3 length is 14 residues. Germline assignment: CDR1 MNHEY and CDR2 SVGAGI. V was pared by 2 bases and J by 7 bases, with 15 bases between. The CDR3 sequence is CASSYRPGHTEQYV. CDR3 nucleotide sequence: TGTGCCAGCAGTTACCGGCCGGGACACACAGAGCAGTACGTC.

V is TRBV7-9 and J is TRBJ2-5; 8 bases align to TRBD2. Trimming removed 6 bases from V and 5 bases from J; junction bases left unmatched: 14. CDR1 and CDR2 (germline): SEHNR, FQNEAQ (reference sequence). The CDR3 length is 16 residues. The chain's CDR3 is CASSSSGRGAGETQYF. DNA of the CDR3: TGTGCCAGCAGTTCGTCTGGGCGGGGGGCTGGGGAGACCCAGTACTTC.

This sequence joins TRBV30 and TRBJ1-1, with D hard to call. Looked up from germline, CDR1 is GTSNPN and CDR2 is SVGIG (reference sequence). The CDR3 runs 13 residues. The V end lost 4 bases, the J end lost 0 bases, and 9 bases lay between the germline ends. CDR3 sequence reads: CAWKATLNTEAFF. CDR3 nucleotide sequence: TGTGCCTGGAAGGCCACGCTGAACACTGAAGCTTTCTTT.

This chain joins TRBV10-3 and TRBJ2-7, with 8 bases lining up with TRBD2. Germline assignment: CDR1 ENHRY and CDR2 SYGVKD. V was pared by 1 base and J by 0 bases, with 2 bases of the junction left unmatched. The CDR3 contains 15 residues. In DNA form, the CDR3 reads TGTGCCATCAGTGAGTTCGGGGGGGCCTCCTACGAGCAGTACGTC. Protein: CAISEFGGASYEQYV.

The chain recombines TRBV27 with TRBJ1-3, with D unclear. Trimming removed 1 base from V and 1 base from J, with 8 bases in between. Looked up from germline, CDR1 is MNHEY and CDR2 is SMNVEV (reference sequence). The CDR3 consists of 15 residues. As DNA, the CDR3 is TGTGCCAGCAGTTTATACAGTCCATCTGGAAACACCATATATTTT. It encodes CASSLYSPSGNTIYF.

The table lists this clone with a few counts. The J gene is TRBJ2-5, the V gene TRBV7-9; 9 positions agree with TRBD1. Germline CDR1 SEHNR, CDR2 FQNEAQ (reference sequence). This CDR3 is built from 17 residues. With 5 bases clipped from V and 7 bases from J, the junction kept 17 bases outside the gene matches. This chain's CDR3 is CASSQKTGGGNLRTQYF. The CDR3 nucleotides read TGTGCCAGCAGCCAGAAGACAGGGGGAGGCAACCTTCGGACCCAGTACTTC. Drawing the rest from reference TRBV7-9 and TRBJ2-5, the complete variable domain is DTGVSQNPRHKITKRGQNVTFRCDPISEHNRLYWYRQTLGQGPEFLTYFQNEAQLEKSRLLSDRFSAERPKGSFSTLEIQRTEQGDSAMYLCASSQKTGGGNLRTQYFGPGTRLLVL.

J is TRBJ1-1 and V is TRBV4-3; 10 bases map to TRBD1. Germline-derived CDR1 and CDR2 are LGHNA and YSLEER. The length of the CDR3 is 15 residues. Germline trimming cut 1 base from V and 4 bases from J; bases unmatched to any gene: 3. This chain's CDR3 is CASSQGDRGGTEAFF. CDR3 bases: TGCGCCAGCAGCCAAGGGGACAGGGGAGGCACTGAAGCTTTCTTT.

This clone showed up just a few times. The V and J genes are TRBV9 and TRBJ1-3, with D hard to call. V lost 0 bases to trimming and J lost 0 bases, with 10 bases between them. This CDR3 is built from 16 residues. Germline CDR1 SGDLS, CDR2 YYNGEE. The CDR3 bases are TGTGCCAGCAGCGTAGCTTCAGGATCCTCTGGAAACACCATATATTTT. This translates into CASSVASGSSGNTIYF.